This T cell receptor (beta chain) was obtained from a study of T cells after yellow fever vaccination. TCRdb processed the 5' RACE reads anew with MiXCR; each CDR3 protein has one entry. The data hold about 73,000 distinct CDR3 sequences, with approximately 7.5% observed a single time. A remark on this clonotype: Antigen specificity is unknown.

Unmatched junction bases numbered 11, after V lost 5 bases and J lost 6 bases. Germline CDR1 reads ENHRY; CDR2 reads SYGVKD. The CDR3 length is 15 residues. Study conclusions and caveats: Just a small share of clonotypes turned up in the CD4 compartment as well as the CD8 compartment. Abundant bulk-derived clonotypes could contaminate FACS-sorted repertoires. Post-booster samples contained most primary-vaccination clones (around 95% CD4, about 90% CD8).

The V and J genes are TRBV10-3 and TRBJ2-7; TRBD1 agrees at 9 bases. This material consisted of CD8+ T cells sorted from PBMCs, taken on the day of the yellow fever booster vaccination. The clonotype comes from a man aged 30 to 45 who received the YFV17D yellow fever vaccine. This CDR3 is CAISKTPGQGLEQYF. CDR3 bases: TGTGCCATCAGTAAAACGCCGGGACAGGGTCTCGAGCAGTACTTC.